The 31 T cell receptor beta chains listed next were all sequenced from one sample in a study of T cells after posttransplantation cyclophosphamide (TCRdb year 2016). The library came from the immunoSEQ multiplex PCR assay. What TCRdb holds here is the immuneACCESS table cut down to in-frame rearrangements. Part of the clones is not present; checked against another copy, under half of the missing clones reflect an unresolved V gene, and the others are unexplained. In this sample the table shows fewer than 55,000 clones, and no singletons are among them. The ten largest clonotypes hold approximately 2.4% of the sample. Specimen: PBMCs. All receptors derive from a middle-aged man in good health, CMV-negative, and a related stem cell transplant donor.

In the case of this clone: It is likely a read error, because the conserved phenylalanine at the end of the CDR3 is missing. V gene TRBV5-1 combines with J gene TRBJ1-1, with D tentatively TRBD1 (6 bases). The germline CDR1 and CDR2 sequences are SGHRS and YFSETQ. CDR3 size: 14 residues. V lost 4 bases to trimming and J lost 4 bases, with 14 bases between them. The CDR3 nucleotides read TGCGCCAGCAGCGGTCAAGCAGGGGCCACTGAAGCTTTCCTT. Its translation: CASSGQAGATEAFL.

This clone was counted many times. One end of the junction does not line up with germline, which may come from a read error. The V call is TRBV7-2, the J call TRBJ2-2; 13 bases are a match to TRBD2. This CDR3 has 14 residues. Germline lookup yields CDR1 SGHTA and CDR2 FQGNSA. CDR3 DNA: TGTGCCAGCAGCACGCAACTAGCGGGGGGGGAGGTGTTTTTT. It yields the protein CASSTQLAGGEVFF. The complete variable domain, with remaining parts taken from reference TRBV7-2 and TRBJ2-2, reads GAGVSQSPSNKVTEKGKDVELRCDPISGHTALYWYRQSLGQGLEFLIYFQGNSAPDKSGLPSDRFSAERTGGSVSTLTIQRTQQEDSAVYLCASSTQLAGGEVFFGEGSRLTVL.

This clone was detected ten times or more. V and J are TRBV7-6 and TRBJ1-3; D might be TRBD1 (5 bases). This CDR3 has 21 residues. The germline gives CDR1 SGHVS, CDR2 FNYEAQ. V dropped 2 bases and J dropped 0 bases, with 26 bases sitting between them. CDR3 region: CASSLRQDSEIARNSGNTIYF. In nucleotides, the CDR3 is TGTGCCAGCAGCTTACGACAAGACAGTGAGATCGCTCGAAACTCTGGAAACACCATATATTTT.

The J gene is TRBJ2-6, the V gene TRBV25-1; D ambiguous. The CDR3 length is 15 residues. The germline CDR1 and CDR2 sequences are MGHDK and SYGVNS. Between the trimmed V and J ends, which lost 3 bases and 0 bases, there was a span of 6 bases. The CDR3 bases are TGTGCCAGCAGTGAGTCCGTCTCTGGGGCCAACGTCCTGACTTTC. Encoded protein: CASSESVSGANVLTF.

In this sample, this clone turned up many times. As DNA, the CDR3 is TGTGCCAGTAGTATTCTGGAGACGAACACCGGGGAGCTGTTTTTT. Translated: CASSILETNTGELFF. The chain has TRBV19 and TRBJ2-2; D remains unclear. This CDR3 spans 15 amino acids. Trimming stripped 3 bases from V and 0 bases from J, with 8 bases between. Germline loops: CDR1 LNHDA, CDR2 SQIVND (reference sequence).

This clone was observed at least ten times. The rearrangement links TRBV11-3 to TRBJ2-5; 8 nucleotides agree with TRBD2. The CDR3 length is 15 residues. V dropped 5 bases and J dropped 5; count of bases not matched to a gene: 10. Germline CDR1 SGHNT, CDR2 YENEEA. The CDR3, as DNA: TGTGCCAGCAGCCCGCCGGGACTAGGGGAGGAGACCCAGTACTTC. Its protein product is CASSPPGLGEETQYF.

The gene calls are TRBV29-1 and TRBJ2-5; the D is unclear. CDR3 length: 15 residues. Per germline, CDR1 SQVTM and CDR2 ANQGSEA. Trimming took 4 bases from V and 2 from J, leaving 17 bases between them. The CDR3 DNA is TGCAGCGTTGTGGGCCAGGCCTTCGGTCAAGAGACCCAGTACTTC. Encoded protein: CSVVGQAFGQETQYF.

In this sample, this clone turned up a few times. The V call is TRBV4-1, the J call TRBJ2-7, with D tentatively TRBD2 (6 bases). Per germline, CDR1 MGHRA and CDR2 YSYEKL. The CDR3 has 15 amino acids. The V and J ends lost 4 bases and 2 bases respectively, with 15 bases between them. The CDR3 nucleotides are TGCGCCAGCAGCCCCGATGCGGGGACCGCCTACGAGCAGTACGTC. The encoded protein is CASSPDAGTAYEQYV.

This clone was observed many times. The chain has TRBV11-3 and TRBJ1-1; D is perhaps TRBD1 (6 bases). Germline V gene sequence: CDR1 SGHNT, CDR2 YENEEA. The CDR3 is 13 amino acids. V gave up 0 bases and J gave up 9 bases, with 11 bases separating them. The CDR3 DNA reads as TGTGCCAGCAGCTTAGATCCCGGGACAAAAGCTTTCTTT. It encodes CASSLDPGTKAFF.

Comment on this clone: The germline gene is not matched at one end of the junction; a read error may be the cause. The genes are TRBV19 and TRBJ1-2; D not resolved. Per the germline V gene, CDR1 is LNHDA and CDR2 is SQIVND (reference sequence). The CDR3 runs 15 residues. CDR3 protein: CASSIRLKDGDGYAF. Written as DNA, the CDR3 is TGTGCCAGTAGTATCCGATTAAAGGATGGAGATGGCTACGCCTTC.

This clone was seen many times. Sequence at one end of the junction differs from germline and may be a read error. This chain uses TRBV7-9 with TRBJ1-1; D gene unclear. CDR1 and CDR2 from the germline V gene are SEHNR and FQNEAQ (reference sequence). The CDR3 extends over 11 amino acids. CDR3 region: CASSVAAEAFF. In DNA, the CDR3 is TGTGCCAGCAGCGTAGCTGCCGAGGCTTTCTTT.

This clone was detected many times. The V and J genes are TRBV7-6 and TRBJ2-1; D ambiguous. There are 15 residues in the CDR3. The V end was cut by 1 base, the J end by 4 bases, with 11 bases between. Germline V gives CDR1 SGHVS, CDR2 FNYEAQ. The CDR3 reads CASSLGRGTYNEQFF. Here the CDR3 DNA reads TGTGCCAGCAGCTTAGGTCGCGGAACTTACAATGAGCAGTTCTTC.

This clone has only a few counts. The chain carries TRBV4-2 and TRBJ2-3, with 9 bases matching TRBD2. J gave up 6 bases and V 5 bases, and 15 bases lay outside the gene matches. The CDR3 covers 17 residues. CDR1 and CDR2 (germline): LGHNA, YNFKEQ. This CDR3 is CASSDRVPAGGQDTQYF. The CDR3 DNA sequence: TGTGCCAGCAGCGACAGGGTCCCGGCGGGGGGGCAGGATACGCAGTATTTT.

There are many counts of this clone. V gene TRBV19 combines with J gene TRBJ2-3; D perhaps matches TRBD2 (6 bases). CDR1 and CDR2 (germline): LNHDA, SQIVND (reference sequence). The ends were cut back, 7 bases at V and 2 bases at J, with 16 bases in the middle. CDR3 size: 15 residues. The CDR3 region has the DNA TGTGCCAGTACCAAACTAGCTGGGTACACAGATACGCAGTATTTT. As protein: CASTKLAGYTDTQYF.

On this clone: Other DNA sequences in this specimen translate into the identical CDR3. CDR3 residues: CASSWTGGGYEQYF. For the CDR3, the DNA is TGCGCCAGCAGCTGGACAGGGGGCGGGTATGAGCAGTACTTC. The genes are TRBV5-1 and TRBJ2-7, with TRBD1 matching over 11 bases. This CDR3 has 14 amino acids. Germline V gene data show CDR1 as SGHRS and CDR2 as YFSETQ. Germline trimming cut 3 bases from V and 7 bases from J; bases unmatched to any gene: 6.

This clone was seen many times. The genes are TRBV19 and TRBJ2-5; 8 nucleotides agree with TRBD1. The CDR3 runs to 14 residues. V shed 4 bases and J 5 bases; nucleotides not matched to a gene: 6. From germline, CDR1 is LNHDA and CDR2 SQIVND (reference sequence). The CDR3: CASSTQGGRETQYF. As DNA, the CDR3 is TGTGCCAGTAGTACACAGGGGGGAAGGGAGACCCAGTACTTC.

This clone has ten or more counts. The chain is built from TRBV2 and TRBJ1-1; TRBD1 matches at 7 bases. The J segment lost 5 bases and the V segment lost 8 bases, leaving 5 bases of the junction unmatched. The CDR3 runs to 12 residues. The V gene's germline CDR1 is SNHLY and CDR2 FYNNEI. CDR3 coding DNA: TGTGCCAGCGGCCGACAGGGTACTGAAGCTTTCTTT. It encodes CASGRQGTEAFF.

At least ten counts were recorded for this clone. Within the sample, other DNA sequences also encode this same CDR3. This rearrangement joins TRBV11-2 to TRBJ1-5; D remains ambiguous. Trimming cost V 1 base and J 5 bases, with 6 bases left between them. The germline gives CDR1 SGHAT, CDR2 FQNNGV. The CDR3 length is 13 residues. The CDR3 DNA is TGTGCCAGCAGCTTAGCCGGAGATCAGCCCCAGCATTTT. Protein product: CASSLAGDQPQHF.

The gene calls are TRBV25-1 and TRBJ2-1, with 9 nucleotides matching TRBD1. This CDR3 has 16 residues. V lost 4 bases and J lost 6; bases outside the gene matches: 10. The V gene's germline CDR1 is MGHDK and CDR2 SYGVNS. This CDR3 reads CASSVVTGTGRNEQFF. DNA for the CDR3: TGTGCCAGCAGTGTCGTAACCGGGACAGGGCGCAATGAGCAGTTCTTC.

This clone was observed many times. The rearrangement joins TRBV19 to TRBJ1-1; a possible D gene is TRBD1 (6 bases). The CDR3 covers 12 residues. V was pared by 7 bases and J by 11 bases, with 17 bases between. Germline CDR1 and CDR2: LNHDA and SQIVND (reference sequence). The CDR3 protein is CASIHPRGRAFF. The CDR3 DNA is TGTGCCAGTATCCATCCCAGGGGACGGGCTTTCTTT. Combining the CDR3 with reference TRBV19 and TRBJ1-1 gives the whole variable domain DGGITQSPKYLFRKEGQNVTLSCEQNLNHDAMYWYRQDPGQGLRLIYYSQIVNDFQKGDIAEGYSVSREKKESFPLTVTSAQKNPTAFYLCASIHPRGRAFFGQGTRLTVV.

This clone showed up just a few times. J is TRBJ1-1 and V is TRBV21-1; TRBD1, as called in the table, went unchecked against the DNA. TRBV21-1 is reported as a pseudogene. The CDR3 totals 14 residues. CDR3: CASSKESGMTEAFF. In DNA form, the CDR3 reads TGTGCCAGCAGCAAAGAGTCAGGGATGACTGAAGCTTTCTTT.

This clone was seen many times. The gene calls are TRBV11-2 and TRBJ2-5; D unresolved. Germline V gene data show CDR1 as SGHAT and CDR2 as FQNNGV. Trimming took 0 bases from V and 5 from J, leaving 10 bases between them. The CDR3 loop spans 14 amino acids. For the CDR3, the DNA is TGTGCCAGCAGCTTAGATAACGGGTTTGAGACCCAGTACTTC. It yields the protein CASSLDNGFETQYF.

This clone occurred many times. The chain is built from TRBV6-1 and TRBJ1-4, with 8 bases identical to TRBD1. Germline trimming cut 7 bases from V and 8 bases from J; bases unmatched to any gene: 6. The germline V gene has CDR1 MNHNS and CDR2 SASEGT. CDR3 length: 13 amino acids. DNA for the CDR3: TGTGCCAGCAACGGACAGGGTGGGGAAAAACTGTTTTTT. Amino acids: CASNGQGGEKLFF.

There are many counts of this clone. Mismatch with germline at one junction end may stem from a read error. CDR3 amino acids: CASSLGQTDTQYF. The DNA of the CDR3 is TGTGCTAGCAGCTTAGGGCAGACAGATACGCAGTATTTT. V and J are TRBV7-7 and TRBJ2-3; D gene unclear. The germline V gene encodes CDR1 SSHAT and CDR2 FNYEAQ (reference sequence). CDR3 size: 13 residues.

This clone was seen repeatedly, ten times or more. CDR3 sequence: CASGDRTNYGYTF. CDR3 bases: TGCGCCAGTGGGGACAGGACTAACTATGGCTACACCTTC. The chain joins TRBV10-2 to TRBJ1-2; TRBD1 agrees at 8 bases. The CDR3 runs 13 residues. The germline CDR1 and CDR2 sequences are WSHSY and SAAADI. V lost 9 bases to trimming and J lost 0 bases; unmatched junction nucleotides: 3.

Ten or more counts support this clone. The same CDR3 arises from other DNA sequences in this sample as well. The chain couples TRBV7-9 to TRBJ2-3; TRBD2 agrees at 13 bases. V was clipped by 1 base and J by 4 bases; unmatched bases: 2. The CDR3 consists of 16 residues. Germline V lookup: CDR1 SEHNR, CDR2 FQNEAQ (reference sequence). The CDR3 loop is CASSLGTSGSSDTQYF. DNA for the CDR3: TGTGCCAGCAGCTTAGGGACTAGCGGGAGTTCAGATACGCAGTATTTT. Full variable domain (rest looked up from reference TRBV7-9 and TRBJ2-3): DTGVSQNPRHKITKRGQNVTFRCDPISEHNRLYWYRQTLGQGPEFLTYFQNEAQLEKSRLLSDRFSAERPKGSFSTLEIQRTEQGDSAMYLCASSLGTSGSSDTQYFGPGTRLTVL.

The sample holds many counts of this clone. This chain links TRBV11-2 with TRBJ2-1, with 12 nucleotides matching TRBD1. The CDR3 has 15 amino acids. J gave up 4 bases and V 5 bases, and 3 bases lay outside the gene matches. CDR1 SGHAT and CDR2 FQNNGV come from the germline V gene. As DNA, the CDR3 is TGTGCCAGCAGCGTGGGACAGGGGGCGTACAATGAGCAGTTCTTC. This sequence encodes CASSVGQGAYNEQFF.

Ten or more counts support this clone. The rearrangement uses TRBV11-2 and TRBJ1-2, with TRBD1 matching over 7 bases. The V gene's germline CDR1 is SGHAT and CDR2 FQNNGV. The CDR3 is 18 amino acids. V was clipped by 2 bases and J by 5 bases; unmatched bases: 17. CDR3 sequence: CASSLIPVPDRELYGYTF. In nucleotides, the CDR3 is TGTGCCAGCAGCTTAATTCCGGTACCTGACAGGGAATTATATGGCTACACCTTC.

This clone was seen many times. V is TRBV11-3 and J is TRBJ2-1; TRBD2 aligns across 14 bases. Germline CDR1 and CDR2: SGHNT and YENEEA. V gave up 5 bases and J gave up 7 bases; unmatched junction bases: 7. CDR3 length equals 16 residues. The CDR3 reads CASSPGLAGGFNEQFF. DNA of the CDR3: TGTGCCAGCAGCCCCGGACTAGCGGGAGGTTTTAATGAGCAGTTCTTC.

This clone was observed at least ten times. This rearrangement joins TRBV27 to TRBJ2-1; tentative D call: TRBD1 (6 bases). The ends were cut back, 0 bases at V and 7 bases at J, with 13 bases in the middle. CDR3 length equals 15 residues. Germline V CDR1 and CDR2: MNHEY, SMNVEV (reference sequence). DNA of the CDR3: TGTGCCAGCAGTTTATCGCGGCAGGGGTGGAATGAGCAGTTCTTC. Translation: CASSLSRQGWNEQFF.

The rearrangement links TRBV4-1 to TRBJ2-5; weak D call: TRBD1 (5 bases). V was trimmed by 2 bases and J by 5 bases, leaving 21 bases between them. Germline-derived CDR1 and CDR2 are MGHRA and YSYEKL. The CDR3 is 17 amino acids. CDR3 nucleotides: TGCGCCAGCAGCCAATACATGAGCCCAGGGCCCGTGGAGACCCAGTACTTC. Translating gives CASSQYMSPGPVETQYF.